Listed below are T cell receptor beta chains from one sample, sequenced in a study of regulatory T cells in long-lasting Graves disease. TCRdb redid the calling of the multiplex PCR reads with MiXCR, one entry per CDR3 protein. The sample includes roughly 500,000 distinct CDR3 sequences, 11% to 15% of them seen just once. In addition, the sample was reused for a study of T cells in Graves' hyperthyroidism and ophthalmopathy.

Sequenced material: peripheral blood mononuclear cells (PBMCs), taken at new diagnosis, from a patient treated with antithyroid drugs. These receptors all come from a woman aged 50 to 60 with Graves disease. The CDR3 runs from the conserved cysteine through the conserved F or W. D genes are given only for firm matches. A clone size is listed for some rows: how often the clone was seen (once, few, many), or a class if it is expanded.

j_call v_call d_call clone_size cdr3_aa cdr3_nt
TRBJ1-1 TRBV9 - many CASSAPRGGARGTEAFF TGTGCCAGCAGCGCCCCCCGAGGCGGGGCTCGAGGCACTGAAGCTTTCTTT
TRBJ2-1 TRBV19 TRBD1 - CASSIPDRINEQFF TGTGCCAGTAGTATCCCGGACAGGATAAATGAGCAGTTCTTC
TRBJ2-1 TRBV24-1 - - CATSVAGSSYNEQFF TGTGCCACCAGTGTGGCAGGGAGCTCCTACAATGAGCAGTTCTTC
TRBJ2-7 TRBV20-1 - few CSASSGVGAYEQYF TGCAGTGCTAGTTCGGGGGTAGGGGCCTACGAGCAGTACTTC
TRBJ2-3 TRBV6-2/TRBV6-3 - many CASSSTQKEDTQYF TGTGCCAGCAGTTCCACCCAGAAAGAAGATACGCAGTATTTT
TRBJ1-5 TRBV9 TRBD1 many CASSVAGTGNQPQHF TGTGCCAGCAGCGTAGCGGGGACAGGCAATCAGCCCCAGCATTTT
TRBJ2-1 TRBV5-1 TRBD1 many CASSFASGQNNEQFF TGCGCCAGCAGCTTCGCCTCGGGACAGAACAATGAGCAGTTCTTC
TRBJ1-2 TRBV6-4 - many CASSDSRTAIKFYGYTF TGTGCCAGCAGTGACTCCCGGACAGCCATAAAATTCTATGGCTACACCTTC
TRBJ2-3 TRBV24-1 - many CATGEDYTDTQYF TGTGCCACCGGGGAGGACTACACAGATACGCAGTATTTT
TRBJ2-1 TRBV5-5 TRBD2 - CASSPRVGTRDEQFF TGTGCCAGCAGCCCTCGGGTAGGGACTAGGGATGAGCAGTTCTTC
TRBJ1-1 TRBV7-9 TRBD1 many CASSWGQDTEAFF TGTGCCAGCAGCTGGGGACAGGACACTGAAGCTTTCTTT
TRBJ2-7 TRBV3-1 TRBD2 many CASSQAGLADSYEQYF TGTGCCAGCAGCCAAGCAGGACTAGCGGACTCCTACGAGCAGTACTTC
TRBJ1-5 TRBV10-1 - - CASSELSLYRVSAKPQHF TGCGCCAGCAGTGAGTTGAGCCTCTACAGGGTTTCAGCTAAGCCCCAGCATTTT
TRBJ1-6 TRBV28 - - CASSTQGLGNSPLHF TGTGCCAGCAGTACCCAGGGGCTAGGGAATTCACCCCTCCACTTT
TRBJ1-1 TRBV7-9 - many CASSRGQNTEAFF TGTGCCAGCAGCCGCGGGCAGAACACTGAAGCTTTCTTT
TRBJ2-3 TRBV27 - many CASSSVRETDTQYF TGTGCCAGCAGTTCTGTACGGGAGACAGATACGCAGTATTTT
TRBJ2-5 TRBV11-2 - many CASSNSIRGETQYF TGTGCCAGCAGCAACTCGATTAGGGGAGAGACCCAGTACTTC
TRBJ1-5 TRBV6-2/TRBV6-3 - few CASSERAGRPQHF TGTGCCAGCAGTGAGCGGGCAGGAAGGCCCCAGCATTTT
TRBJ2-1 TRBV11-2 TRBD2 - CASSLDPGSGGRQFF TGTGCCAGCAGCTTAGATCCGGGTAGCGGGGGAAGGCAGTTCTTC
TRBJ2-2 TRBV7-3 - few CASGSSGASSTGELFF TGTGCCAGCGGGAGTAGCGGAGCCTCGAGCACCGGGGAGCTGTTTTTT
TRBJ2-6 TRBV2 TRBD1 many CASSDDYRDRGGSGANVLTF TGTGCCAGCAGTGACGATTACCGGGACAGGGGTGGGTCGGGGGCCAACGTCCTGACTTTC
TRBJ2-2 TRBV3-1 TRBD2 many CASSQRSSGTVTGELFF TGTGCCAGCAGCCAGAGGTCTAGCGGGACGGTCACCGGGGAGCTGTTTTTT
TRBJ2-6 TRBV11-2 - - CASRPLLVSAGANVLTF TGTGCCAGCAGACCCCTATTAGTCAGCGCTGGGGCCAACGTCCTGACTTTC
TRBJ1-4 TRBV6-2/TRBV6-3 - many CASSYPTGRATNEKLFF TGTGCCAGCAGTTACCCGACAGGTCGAGCAACTAATGAAAAACTGTTTTTT
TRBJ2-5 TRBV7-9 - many CASSPVAGEETQYF TGTGCCAGCAGCCCCGTAGCAGGCGAAGAGACCCAGTACTTC
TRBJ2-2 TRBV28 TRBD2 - CASIYSGRDTGELFF TGTGCCAGCATTTATAGCGGGAGAGATACCGGGGAGCTGTTTTTT
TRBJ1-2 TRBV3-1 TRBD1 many CASSSDRDRAQGYTF TGTGCCAGCAGCTCAGACCGGGACAGGGCTCAAGGCTACACCTTC
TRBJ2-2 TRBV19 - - CASSIEVGVVYGELFF TGTGCCAGTAGTATAGAGGTTGGAGTTGTGTACGGGGAGCTGTTTTTT
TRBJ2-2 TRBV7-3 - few CASSLTGLMNTGELFF TGTGCCAGCAGCTTAACCGGACTGATGAACACCGGGGAGCTGTTTTTT